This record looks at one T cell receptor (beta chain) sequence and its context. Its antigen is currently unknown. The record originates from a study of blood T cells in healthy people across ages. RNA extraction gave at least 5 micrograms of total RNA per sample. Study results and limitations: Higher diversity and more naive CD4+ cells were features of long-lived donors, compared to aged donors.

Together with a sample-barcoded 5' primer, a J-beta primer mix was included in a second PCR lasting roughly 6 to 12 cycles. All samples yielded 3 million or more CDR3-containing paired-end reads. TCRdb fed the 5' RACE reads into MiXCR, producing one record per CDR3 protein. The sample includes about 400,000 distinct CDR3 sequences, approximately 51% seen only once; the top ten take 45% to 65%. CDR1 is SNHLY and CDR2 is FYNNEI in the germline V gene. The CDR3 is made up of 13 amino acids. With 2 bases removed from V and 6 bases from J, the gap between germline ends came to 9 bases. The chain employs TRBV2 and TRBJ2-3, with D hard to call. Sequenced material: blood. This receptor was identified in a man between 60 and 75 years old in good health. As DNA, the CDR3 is TGTGCCAGCAGTGAAATGGGCGAGGATACGCAGTATTTT. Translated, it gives CASSEMGEDTQYF.